A single sample gave rise to the 20 T cell receptor beta chains below, sequenced in a study of T cell responses to AZD1222 COVID-19 vaccine. The repertoire was sequenced with immunoSEQ multiplex PCR; TCRdb's copy has only in-frame clones and lacks some. There are some 120,000 clones in the sample; roughly 90% occur only once, and around 4% lies in the top ten. Source: peripheral blood, taken on day 0 of AZD1222 vaccination. These receptors originate from an adult in good health.

This sequence joins TRBV7-6 and TRBJ2-1; the D gene is possibly TRBD2 (5 bases). Germline CDR1 reads SGHVS; CDR2 reads FNYEAQ. The CDR3 is made up of 15 amino acids. The V gene lost 5 bases and the J gene lost 4 bases, with 15 bases spanning the gap. CDR3 sequence (DNA): TGTGCCAGCAGCCGCGGGCCAGCCATGTACAATGAGCAGTTCTTC. This gives the protein CASSRGPAMYNEQFF.

The chain carries TRBV30 and TRBJ1-3; the match to TRBD1 covers 7 bases. The V gene's germline CDR1 is GTSNPN and CDR2 SVGIG (reference sequence). Unmatched junction bases numbered 10, after V lost 0 bases and J lost 5 bases. The CDR3 is made up of 16 amino acids. This CDR3 reads CAWSVPGEGARNTIYF. DNA for the CDR3: TGTGCCTGGAGTGTACCCGGGGAGGGGGCGAGAAACACCATATATTTT.

The chain employs TRBV28 and TRBJ2-7; the D is unclear. The germline V gene has CDR1 MDHEN and CDR2 SYDVKM. The CDR3 covers 12 residues. V was shortened by 2 bases and J by 3 bases, with 5 bases between the two germline ends. This CDR3 reads CASSLMGYEQYF. The DNA for the CDR3 is TGTGCCAGCAGTTTAATGGGCTACGAGCAGTACTTC.

This chain links TRBV7-8 with TRBJ1-4; 11 bases agree with TRBD1. V gave up 1 base and J gave up 2 bases; unmatched junction bases: 6. The length of the CDR3 is 18 residues. The V gene's germline CDR1 is SGHVS and CDR2 FQNEAQ. Here the CDR3 reads CASSLGTGGTATNEKLFF. The DNA of the CDR3 is TGTGCCAGCAGCTTAGGGACAGGGGGCACTGCCACTAATGAAAAACTGTTTTTT.

The chain is built from TRBV7-3 and TRBJ1-6; D gene uncertain. Looked up from germline, CDR1 is SGHTA and CDR2 is FQGTGA. The CDR3 has 13 amino acids. Trimming took 2 bases from V and 5 from J, leaving 4 bases between them. The CDR3 sequence is CASSLQHNSPLHF. The DNA for the CDR3 is TGTGCCAGCAGCTTACAGCATAATTCACCCCTCCACTTT.

The chain employs TRBV18 and TRBJ1-3, with D unclear. There are 16 residues in the CDR3. V gave up 3 bases and J gave up 4 bases, with 16 bases separating them. Germline V gene lookup returns CDR1 KGHSH and CDR2 LQKENI. The CDR3 DNA reads TGTGCCAGCTCACCCGAGACGGGATCCCACGGAAACACCATATATTTT. Its translation: CASSPETGSHGNTIYF.

The chain employs TRBV5-1 and TRBJ1-2; possible D gene TRBD1, 5 bases. Germline V CDR1 and CDR2: SGHRS, YFSETQ. The CDR3 covers 13 residues. V lost 4 bases and J 1 base, leaving 8 bases between the germline ends. CDR3 bases: TGCGCCAGCAGCGAGGGACTTAACTATGGCTACACCTTC. Residues: CASSEGLNYGYTF. Looking up the rest from reference TRBV5-1 and TRBJ1-2 gives the full variable domain: KAGVTQTPRYLIKTRGQQVTLSCSPISGHRSVSWYQQTPGQGLQFLFEYFSETQRNKGNFPGRFSGRQFSNSRSEMNVSTLELGDSALYLCASSEGLNYGYTFGSGTRLTVV.

The chain is built from TRBV4-2 and TRBJ2-2; 7 bases are shared with TRBD2. The germline CDR1 and CDR2 sequences are LGHNA and YNFKEQ. Trimming at V came to 4 bases and at J to 2 bases, leaving 10 bases not matched to a gene. The CDR3 has 17 amino acids. As DNA, the CDR3 is TGTGCCAGCAGCCGGGAAGGTGGGACTACCAACACCGGGGAGCTGTTTTTT. Protein: CASSREGGTTNTGELFF.

This clone has a single count. This chain uses TRBV30 with TRBJ1-5; tentatively, D is TRBD1 (5 bases). CDR1 and CDR2 (germline): GTSNPN, SVGIG (reference sequence). V dropped 2 bases and J dropped 4 bases, with 15 bases sitting between them. CDR3 length: 15 amino acids. In DNA form, the CDR3 reads TGTGCCTGGAGTCCCCCACAGGAGATGAATCAGCCCCAGCATTTT. Its protein product is CAWSPPQEMNQPQHF.

V and J are TRBV11-2 and TRBJ1-4, with 9 bases lining up with TRBD1. From germline, CDR1 is SGHAT and CDR2 FQNNGV. CDR3 length: 15 residues. V shed 6 bases and J 5 bases; nucleotides not matched to a gene: 7. The CDR3 region is CASSLRGTGNEKLFF. CDR3 nucleotide sequence: TGTGCCAGCAGTCTAAGGGGGACAGGGAATGAAAAACTGTTTTTT.

The V call is TRBV5-5, the J call TRBJ1-1, with unresolved D. Germline lookup yields CDR1 SGHKS and CDR2 YYEKEE (reference sequence). This CDR3 contains 15 residues. Trimming left V 1 base short and J 5 bases short, with 15 bases between. The CDR3 protein is CASSLNSAGGTEAFF. CDR3 DNA sequence: TGTGCCAGCAGCTTGAACAGCGCCGGCGGGACTGAAGCTTTCTTT. Complete variable domain (other parts from reference TRBV5-5 and TRBJ1-1): DAGVTQSPTHLIKTRGQQVTLRCSPISGHKSVSWYQQVLGQGPQFIFQYYEKEERGRGNFPDRFSARQFPNYSSELNVNALLLGDSALYLCASSLNSAGGTEAFFGQGTRLTVV.

V gene TRBV27 combines with J gene TRBJ2-7; 14 bases are shared with TRBD2. Losses at the gene ends were 6 bases for V and 7 bases for J; bases not matched to a gene: 8. The germline V gene has CDR1 MNHEY and CDR2 SMNVEV (reference sequence). The CDR3 runs 15 residues. The CDR3 coding sequence is TGTGCCAGCAGCCGACCCGGGACTAGCGGGAGAGAGCAGTACTTC. This gives the protein CASSRPGTSGREQYF.

The chain joins TRBV30 to TRBJ1-1; no clear D gene. Trimming took off 3 bases at V and 2 bases at J, with 4 bases between the two ends. Germline CDR1 GTSNPN, CDR2 SVGIG (reference sequence). The CDR3 is 11 residues long. The CDR3 coding sequence is TGTGCCTGGAGGGGTAACACTGAAGCTTTCTTT. Translating gives CAWRGNTEAFF.

V gene TRBV20-1 combines with J gene TRBJ2-3; 10 nucleotides line up with TRBD2. V trimming: 3 bases; J trimming: 3 bases; junction bases outside the gene matches: 3. CDR1 DFQATT and CDR2 SNEGSKA come from the germline V gene (reference sequence). There are 14 residues in the CDR3. CDR3 bases: TGCAGTGCTAGTCAAGCGGGGGGGACAGATACGCAGTATTTT. Its translation: CSASQAGGTDTQYF.

The chain links TRBV19 to TRBJ2-1; 11 bases are a match to TRBD2. CDR3 length: 15 residues. Per germline, CDR1 LNHDA and CDR2 SQIVND (reference sequence). Trimming cost V 6 bases and J 4 bases; bases outside gene matches: 5. As DNA, the CDR3 is TGTGCCAGTAGAGCCCTAGCGGGGGGTTACAATGAGCAGTTCTTC. Amino acid sequence: CASRALAGGYNEQFF.

In this sample, this clone turned up a few times. The chain employs TRBV28 and TRBJ1-1; 7 nucleotides line up with TRBD1. This CDR3 has 15 residues. Germline assignment: CDR1 MDHEN and CDR2 SYDVKM. V dropped 11 bases and J dropped 1; count of bases not matched to a gene: 13. The CDR3 loop reads CAHRGYGARNTEAFF. DNA for the CDR3: TGTGCCCACAGGGGTTACGGCGCCCGGAACACTGAAGCTTTCTTT. The entire variable domain, with the rest obtained from reference TRBV28 and TRBJ1-1, is as follows: DVKVTQSSRYLVKRTGEKVFLECVQDMDHENMFWYRQDPGLGLRLIYFSYDVKMKEKGDIPEGYSVSREKKERFSLILESASTNQTSMYLCAHRGYGARNTEAFFGQGTRLTVV.

V gene TRBV30 combines with J gene TRBJ1-4; TRBD1 might be the D (5 bases). The CDR3 is 14 residues long. Germline-derived CDR1 and CDR2 are GTSNPN and SVGIG (reference sequence). V lost 0 bases to trimming and J lost 8 bases, with 13 bases between them. The CDR3 here is CAWSVLGVGEKLFF. For the CDR3, the DNA is TGTGCCTGGAGTGTTTTAGGGGTTGGGGAAAAACTGTTTTTT.

V gene TRBV27 combines with J gene TRBJ2-3, with 12 bases fitting TRBD2. V gave up 11 bases and J gave up 2 bases; unmatched junction bases: 8. Germline V gives CDR1 MNHEY, CDR2 SMNVEV (reference sequence). The CDR3 consists of 15 residues. CDR3 in DNA: TGTGCCGCCGGGGCTAGCGGGGGGGTCACAGATACGCAGTATTTT. This sequence encodes CAAGASGGVTDTQYF.

The chain employs TRBV29-1 and TRBJ2-7, with a possible D match to TRBD1 (6 bases). V was shortened by 2 bases and J by 4 bases, with 6 bases between the two germline ends. The germline V gene has CDR1 SQVTM and CDR2 ANQGSEA. CDR3 length equals 11 residues. Here the CDR3 reads CSVEQGYEQYF. CDR3 nucleotides: TGCAGCGTTGAACAGGGGTACGAGCAGTACTTC.

This clone was detected only once. The chain carries TRBV6-5 and TRBJ1-1, with D possibly matching TRBD1 (6 bases). The CDR3 is 13 residues long. Germline-derived CDR1 and CDR2 are MNHEY and SVGAGI. V lost 6 bases and J 2 bases, leaving 10 bases between the germline ends. CDR3 sequence (DNA): TGTGCCAGCAGGGGACATCTAAACACTGAAGCTTTCTTT. Translated: CASRGHLNTEAFF.